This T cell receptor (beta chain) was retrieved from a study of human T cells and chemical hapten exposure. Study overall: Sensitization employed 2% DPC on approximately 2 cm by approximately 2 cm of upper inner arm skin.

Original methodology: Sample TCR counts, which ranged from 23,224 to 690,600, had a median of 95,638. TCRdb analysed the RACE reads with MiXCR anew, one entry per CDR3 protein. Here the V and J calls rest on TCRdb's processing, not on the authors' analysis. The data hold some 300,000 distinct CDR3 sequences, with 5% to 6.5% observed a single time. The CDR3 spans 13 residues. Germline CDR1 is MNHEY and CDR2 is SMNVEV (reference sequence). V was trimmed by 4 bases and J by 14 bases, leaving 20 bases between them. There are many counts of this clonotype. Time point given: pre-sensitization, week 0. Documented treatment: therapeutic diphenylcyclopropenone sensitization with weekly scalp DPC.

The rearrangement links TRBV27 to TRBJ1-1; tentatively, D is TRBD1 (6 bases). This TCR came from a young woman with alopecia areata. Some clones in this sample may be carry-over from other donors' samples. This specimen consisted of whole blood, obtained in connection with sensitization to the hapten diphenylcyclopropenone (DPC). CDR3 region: CASSSGQLAGDFF. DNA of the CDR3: TGTGCCAGCAGTTCCGGACAGCTAGCAGGGGACTTCTTT.